What follows is one T cell receptor (beta chain) and its context. Germline CDR1 reads MNHEY; CDR2 reads SMNVEV (reference sequence). The CDR3 totals 14 residues. V lost 1 base, J lost 3 bases, and 9 bases lay in between. This record belongs to a study of blood T cell repertoires in COVID-19. Study background: The cDNA or gDNA used as material had been derived from T cells, B-cell-depleted T cells, or PBMCs.

Enrolled during active infection, Seattle patients were then followed longitudinally. Produced via immunoSEQ multiplex PCR; TCRdb's table is partial and in-frame only. The table records some 220,000 clones, roughly 85% of them present only once. This receptor was identified in a woman between 70 and 85 years old with COVID-19, enrolled during active disease. V and J are TRBV27 and TRBJ1-2; D may be TRBD1 (5 bases). Sequencing was performed on peripheral blood. CDR3 protein: CASSLFKGHYGYTF. In DNA form, the CDR3 reads TGTGCCAGCAGTTTATTTAAGGGGCACTATGGCTACACCTTC.